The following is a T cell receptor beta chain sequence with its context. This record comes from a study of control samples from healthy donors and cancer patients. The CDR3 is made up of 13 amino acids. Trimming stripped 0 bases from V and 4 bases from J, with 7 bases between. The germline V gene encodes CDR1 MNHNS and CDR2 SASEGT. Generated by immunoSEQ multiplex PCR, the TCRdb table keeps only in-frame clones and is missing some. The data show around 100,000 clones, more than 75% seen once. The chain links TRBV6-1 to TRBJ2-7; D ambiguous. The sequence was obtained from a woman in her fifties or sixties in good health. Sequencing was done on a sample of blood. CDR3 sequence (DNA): TGTGCCAGCAGTGAAGCCCCGCCGTACGAGCAGTACTTC. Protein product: CASSEAPPYEQYF.